This note documents a single TCR beta chain sequence. V was clipped by 2 bases and J by 5 bases, with 7 bases between them. In germline, CDR1 is SGHAT, CDR2 FQNNGV. The CDR3 contains 12 residues. Assay used: immunoSEQ multiplex PCR; TCRdb lists only in-frame clones, some missing. The sample consists of 95,000 or so clones, roughly nine tenths of them appearing once. This sample is part of a study of OX40 agonist ivuxolimab in advanced cancers. The wider study: There were three patients with partial responses, one having hepatocellular carcinoma and two cutaneous melanoma.

Sequences were derived from CD4+ or CD8+ T cells sorted from blood, sampled in a trial of the OX40 agonist ivuxolimab. This chain connects TRBV11-2 to TRBJ2-7; D remains unclear. The TCR sequence derives from an adult with an advanced solid tumor such as melanoma, head and neck, liver or kidney cancer. The CDR3 sequence is CASSLILDEQYF. In DNA form, the CDR3 reads TGTGCCAGCAGCTTAATCTTAGACGAGCAGTACTTC. The entire variable domain, with the rest obtained from reference TRBV11-2 and TRBJ2-7, is as follows: EAGVAQSPRYKIIEKRQSVAFWCNPISGHATLYWYQQILGQGPKLLIQFQNNGVVDDSQLPKDRFSAERLKGVDSTLKIQPAKLEDSAVYLCASSLILDEQYFGPGTRLTVT.